Shown below are 18 T cell receptor beta chains from a single sample sequenced in a study of T cell responses to AZD1222 COVID-19 vaccine. The method was immunoSEQ multiplex PCR; TCRdb's version includes in-frame clones alone and lacks a portion of them. The sample has around 130,000 clones, 80% to 95% seen once. The sequencing here drew on peripheral blood, taken on day 0 of AZD1222 vaccination. The receptors were sampled from an adult in good health.

The chain employs TRBV28 and TRBJ1-5; 10 bases agree with TRBD1. Germline loops: CDR1 MDHEN, CDR2 SYDVKM. The CDR3 is made up of 16 amino acids. The J segment lost 5 bases and the V segment lost 8 bases, leaving 12 bases of the junction unmatched. In nucleotides, the CDR3 is TGTGCCAGCGCCCCCTCTAGGACAGGGGGGTATCAGCCCCAGCATTTT. It translates to CASAPSRTGGYQPQHF.

The chain uses TRBV27 and TRBJ2-7; 9 bases are a match to TRBD1. This CDR3 contains 14 residues. The ends lost 10 bases at V and 0 bases at J; junction bases unmatched: 7. Germline lookup yields CDR1 MNHEY and CDR2 SMNVEV (reference sequence). The CDR3 is CATAGTGPSYEQYF. Written as DNA, the CDR3 is TGTGCCACAGCCGGGACAGGGCCCTCCTACGAGCAGTACTTC.

This chain connects TRBV27 to TRBJ1-2, with D tentatively TRBD1 (6 bases). The V gene's germline CDR1 is MNHEY and CDR2 SMNVEV (reference sequence). Trimming shortened V by 7 bases and J by 4 bases, and 13 bases separated the two germline ends. The CDR3 spans 13 residues. The CDR3 DNA sequence: TGTGCCAGCAAAGAGGGGGGGGCCTATGGCTACACCTTC. Protein product: CASKEGGAYGYTF.

The gene calls are TRBV11-3 and TRBJ1-1, with D perhaps matching TRBD1 (5 bases). V lost 5 bases, J lost 4 bases, and 14 bases lay in between. The CDR3 loop spans 14 amino acids. Germline values: CDR1 SGHNT, CDR2 YENEEA. CDR3 coding DNA: TGTGCCAGCAGCCAAGTGGGGGGGGTCACTGAAGCTTTCTTT. It yields the protein CASSQVGGVTEAFF. Based on the CDR3 plus reference TRBV11-3 and TRBJ1-1, the full variable domain is EAGVVQSPRYKIIEKKQPVAFWCNPISGHNTLYWYLQNLGQGPELLIRYENEEAVDDSQLPKDRFSAERLKGVDSTLKIQPAELGDSAVYLCASSQVGGVTEAFFGQGTRLTVV.

The V and J genes are TRBV29-1 and TRBJ1-3; 8 nucleotides align to TRBD1. The CDR3 contains 16 residues. The germline V gene has CDR1 SQVTM and CDR2 ANQGSEA. V lost 5 bases to trimming and J lost 2 bases; unmatched junction nucleotides: 11. The CDR3 DNA sequence: TGCAGCGTTACGTACGCGGCAGGGGGCCCTGGAAACACCATATATTTT. Protein product: CSVTYAAGGPGNTIYF.

The rearrangement joins TRBV28 to TRBJ2-1; D remains unclear. Trimming pared 2 bases from V and 9 bases from J, leaving 11 bases between. The CDR3 consists of 13 residues. CDR1 MDHEN and CDR2 SYDVKM come from the germline V gene. Here the CDR3 reads CASSLQRSGEQFF. Here the CDR3 DNA reads TGTGCCAGCAGTTTACAGAGAAGTGGTGAGCAGTTCTTC.

This clone was seen only once. The CDR3 spells CASSDHRERSAANTGELFF. CDR3 in DNA: TGTGCCAGCAGTGATCACAGGGAAAGGTCAGCGGCTAACACCGGGGAGCTGTTTTTT. V gene TRBV2 combines with J gene TRBJ2-2; TRBD1 is a possible D gene (6 bases). Germline CDR1 reads SNHLY; CDR2 reads FYNNEI. V gave up 3 bases and J gave up 2 bases, with 22 bases separating them. The CDR3 contains 19 residues.

The rearrangement links TRBV6-5 to TRBJ1-6; TRBD1 might be the D (5 bases). CDR1 MNHEY and CDR2 SVGAGI come from the germline V gene. The CDR3 extends over 15 amino acids. The V gene lost 5 bases and the J gene lost 7 bases, with 15 bases spanning the gap. CDR3 loop: CASSLKVSGNSPLHF. The CDR3 DNA reads as TGTGCCAGCAGTCTAAAGGTCTCAGGGAATTCACCCCTCCACTTT.

The chain recombines TRBV9 with TRBJ2-5; 9 nucleotides align to TRBD1. After removal of 5 bases from V and 2 bases from J, the junction contained 7 bases not matched to a gene. The CDR3 loop spans 15 amino acids. CDR1 and CDR2 (germline): SGDLS, YYNGEE. The CDR3 DNA is TGTGCCAGCAGTGTGACAGGGGGGATTCAAGAGACCCAGTACTTC. As protein: CASSVTGGIQETQYF.

This clone was recorded only once. V and J are TRBV19 and TRBJ2-2; 7 bases align to TRBD1. Germline V gives CDR1 LNHDA, CDR2 SQIVND (reference sequence). The CDR3 extends over 16 amino acids. With 5 bases clipped from V and 8 bases from J, the junction kept 14 bases outside the gene matches. CDR3 loop: CASSLPGQLRWGELFF. The CDR3 DNA reads as TGTGCCAGTAGTTTACCGGGACAGCTCCGTTGGGGGGAGCTGTTTTTT.

V and J are TRBV10-1 and TRBJ2-5; TRBD2 agrees at 8 bases. Germline trimming cut 2 bases from V and 0 bases from J; bases unmatched to any gene: 5. This CDR3 region has 16 residues. The germline CDR1 and CDR2 sequences are WNHNN and SYGVQD (reference sequence). The CDR3 bases are TGCGCCAGCAGTGAGGGGGTAGCGGGGAACCAAGAGACCCAGTACTTC. Translated, it gives CASSEGVAGNQETQYF.

This chain's CDR3 is CASSEAGRGRLQETQYF. CDR3 bases: TGTGCCAGCAGTGAAGCCGGGAGGGGTCGGCTACAAGAGACCCAGTACTTC. The V call is TRBV6-1, the J call TRBJ2-5, with 8 nucleotides matching TRBD2. Trimming removed 0 bases from V and 2 bases from J; junction bases left unmatched: 8. CDR3 size: 17 residues. Germline V CDR1 and CDR2: MNHNS, SASEGT.

This chain links TRBV28 with TRBJ2-7; 10 positions match TRBD1. The V segment lost 6 bases and the J segment 2 bases; nucleotides outside the gene matches: 10. The CDR3 extends over 16 amino acids. Per the germline V gene, CDR1 is MDHEN and CDR2 is SYDVKM. CDR3 amino acids: CASRPTWGQGTYEQYF. CDR3 in DNA: TGTGCCAGCAGGCCGACCTGGGGACAGGGGACCTACGAGCAGTACTTC.

This clone was counted only a few times. The V gene is TRBV14, the J gene TRBJ2-1; D not resolved. Germline V lookup: CDR1 SGHDN, CDR2 FVKESK. This CDR3 is built from 14 residues. Trimming left V 6 bases short and J 5 bases short, with 14 bases between. The CDR3: CASSPREADNEQFF. CDR3 DNA: TGTGCCAGCAGTCCAAGAGAGGCGGACAATGAGCAGTTCTTC.

The chain combines TRBV4-2 with TRBJ2-7, with D perhaps matching TRBD1 (6 bases). Germline lookup yields CDR1 LGHNA and CDR2 YNFKEQ. V lost 1 base and J lost 5, with 12 bases in between. The length of the CDR3 is 14 residues. The CDR3 sequence: CASSQGTATDEQYF. In nucleotides, the CDR3 is TGTGCCAGCAGCCAAGGGACAGCGACGGACGAGCAGTACTTC.

The chain is built from TRBV6-5 and TRBJ1-2, with D tentatively TRBD1 (5 bases). This CDR3 contains 12 residues. V lost 2 bases and J lost 6, with 7 bases in between. CDR1 and CDR2 from the germline V gene are MNHEY and SVGAGI. The CDR3 DNA reads TGTGCCAGCAGTTACCTGGGGCATGGCTACACCTTC. This codes for CASSYLGHGYTF.

The genes are TRBV5-1 and TRBJ1-1; 11 bases map to TRBD1. The CDR3 extends over 13 amino acids. Germline trimming cut 4 bases from V and 4 bases from J; bases unmatched to any gene: 0. The germline V gene has CDR1 SGHRS and CDR2 YFSETQ. The CDR3 DNA reads TGCGCCAGCAGCGGGACAGGGGGCACTGAAGCTTTCTTT. Translating gives CASSGTGGTEAFF.

The chain is built from TRBV10-2 and TRBJ1-5; D ambiguous. CDR1 is WSHSY, CDR2 SAAADI, per germline. The germline V and J ends were trimmed by 4 bases and 3 bases, with 7 bases remaining between them. The CDR3 sequence is 13 residues long. CDR3 region: CASSGTHNQPQHF. CDR3 nucleotides: TGCGCCAGCAGTGGGACCCACAATCAGCCCCAGCATTTT.